Listed below are T cell receptor beta chains from one sample, sequenced in a study of T cell responses to AZD1222 COVID-19 vaccine. Assay: immunoSEQ multiplex PCR; the TCRdb copy retains only in-frame clones and omits some. The sample has 75,000 to 85,000 clones, 87% seen once. The sequencing here drew on peripheral blood, taken 28 days after the second AZD1222 dose. The source is an adult who received the AZD1222 COVID-19 vaccine. The conserved cysteine and the conserved F or W are not part of the CDR3 here.

v_gene	j_gene	CDR3aa
TRBV7-2	TRBJ2-2	ASSWGTATGELF
TRBV28	TRBJ2-7	ASSPPPGQGVVEQY
TRBV11-3	TRBJ2-1	ASSPRLAGGNEQF
TRBV9	TRBJ2-3	ASTPHGGTDTQY
TRBV29-1	TRBJ2-3	SVADGADTQY
TRBV27	TRBJ2-5	ASSRRVTQETQY
TRBV5-8	TRBJ2-5	ASSYTGTRETQY
TRBV7-3	TRBJ1-6	ASSLGNQHSPLH
TRBV5-1	TRBJ1-2	ASSLGGGQGNYGYT
TRBV7-9	TRBJ2-7	ASSPIQEGSYEQY
TRBV4-3	TRBJ1-2	ASSLSGGRSYGYT
TRBV4-1	TRBJ1-6	ASSQPSGNSPLH
TRBV2	TRBJ2-3	ASPSGGADTQY
TRBV6-1	TRBJ1-4	ASSEALRNRGNEKLF
TRBV5-6	TRBJ2-7	ASSSGQASPYEQY
TRBV5-4	TRBJ1-2	ASSLQGAYGYT
TRBV5-5	TRBJ2-2	ASSLPGELF
TRBV6-5	TRBJ1-6	ASSYSTNDRVSPLH
TRBV14	TRBJ1-1	ASSRTRWVAF
TRBV19	TRBJ2-2	ASSIVEGASTGELF
TRBV9	TRBJ1-1	ASPRAKNTEAF
TRBV7-2	TRBJ2-2	ASSLLAGVNTGELF
TRBV19	TRBJ1-6	ASSFGTGGESPLH
TRBV5-8	TRBJ1-2	ASSFGAGYGYT
TRBV28	TRBJ1-2	ASSLRGYGYT
TRBV9	TRBJ1-6	ASSVGNSPLH
TRBV7-2	TRBJ2-7	ASSVRETREQY
TRBV9	TRBJ2-2	ASSPGTGDTGELF
TRBV6-5	TRBJ2-3	ASSYLGTIGTDTQY
TRBV11-1	TRBJ2-7	ASSPGGASGIYEQY
TRBV10-3	TRBJ1-1	AISPGVGGEAF
TRBV10-3	TRBJ2-5	AISGGTGGRETQY
TRBV6-5	TRBJ1-2	ASQTGGSSNGYT
TRBV28	TRBJ2-1	ASKTDGLSYNEQF
TRBV19	TRBJ1-1	ATGGQVYTEAF
TRBV12-3/TRBV12-4	TRBJ2-1	ASSGGGYNEQF
TRBV9	TRBJ1-2	ASSVVGGTYGYT
TRBV7-8	TRBJ1-6	ASSLGGSYNSPLH
TRBV10-3	TRBJ2-1	AINTQERGVSYNEQF
TRBV2	TRBJ2-2	ASRGPGELF
TRBV5-4	TRBJ1-1	ASSVDRSGTEAF
TRBV9	TRBJ2-7	ASAKGGQDIYEQY
TRBV6-5	TRBJ1-4	ASSYSGGRHEKLF
TRBV29-1	TRBJ1-2	SVEDRGVGYGYT
TRBV19	TRBJ2-7	ASSPLGEAPYEQY
TRBV7-7	TRBJ2-2	ASSLAVGAGELF
TRBV9	TRBJ2-3	ASSPGTFLFTDTQY
TRBV7-8	TRBJ2-5	ASSSNSGFQETQY
TRBV11-3	TRBJ1-3	ASSFGGSGNTIY
TRBV10-3	TRBJ2-3	AIRSGQGNTQY
TRBV7-9	TRBJ1-2	ASSLVQGWGYT
TRBV19	TRBJ1-2	ASSMAAGNNYGYT
TRBV18	TRBJ2-2	ASSPTQENTGELF
TRBV5-5	TRBJ2-6	ASSRQGAKISGANVLT
TRBV2	TRBJ1-2	ASSDRGPVRGYT